This T cell receptor beta chain was sequenced for a study of tumor-infiltrating lymphocytes in oesophageal squamous cell carcinoma. TCRdb independently ran MiXCR on the PCR reads; one entry per CDR3 protein. Among more than 9,500 distinct CDR3 sequences listed, roughly half were seen once. The CDR3 length is 13 residues. The V gene's germline CDR1 is SGHVS and CDR2 FNYEAQ. The sequence came from a male donor with esophageal squamous cell carcinoma. Sequencing was performed on esophageal tumor tissue. This chain uses TRBV7-6 with TRBJ2-3, with D unresolved. The DNA end is a closer match to TRBJ2-1, so the J assignment may be wrong. CDR3 amino acids: CASSWLVSNEQFF. For the CDR3, the DNA is TGTGCCAGCAGCTGGCTAGTTAGTAATGAGCAGTTCTTC.